These 11 T cell receptor beta chains share one sample of origin, sequenced in a study of CD8+CD57+ T cells in acquired aplastic anemia. The patients chosen for sequencing had shown expansion of CD8+CD57+ cells (detected by flow cytometry). It was genomic DNA that served as the template for profiling TCR beta VDJ and CDR3. TCRdb passed the reads through MiXCR, listing each CDR3 protein once. This sample has about 160,000 distinct CDR3 sequences, with more than 40% found just once. The sequenced sample consisted of sorted CD4+, CD8+, or CD8+CD57+ T cells (not recorded which) from PBMCs. The receptors were gathered from a human donor with aplastic anemia.

This chain links TRBV2 with TRBJ2-5; D unclear. The CDR3 spans 14 residues. V shed 5 bases and J shed 2 bases, with 12 bases lying between them. From germline, CDR1 is SNHLY and CDR2 FYNNEI. This chain's CDR3 is CASSLISIQETQYF. The CDR3 DNA reads TGTGCCAGCAGTTTAATCAGCATACAAGAGACCCAGTACTTC.

This clonotype was seen a few times. The chain recombines TRBV6-1 with TRBJ1-4; 7 nucleotides agree with TRBD1. V trimming: 4 bases; J trimming: 7 bases; junction bases outside the gene matches: 9. Germline values: CDR1 MNHNS, CDR2 SASEGT. This CDR3 has 15 amino acids. The CDR3 spells CASSGREGALEKLFF. The CDR3 DNA reads as TGTGCCAGCAGTGGACGGGAGGGGGCGCTTGAAAAACTGTTTTTT.

This rearrangement joins TRBV2 to TRBJ1-1, with D unclear. This CDR3 has 11 amino acids. Germline V gene lookup returns CDR1 SNHLY and CDR2 FYNNEI. Trimming took 5 bases from V and 6 from J, leaving 7 bases between them. The CDR3 DNA reads as TGTGCCAGCAGTTTTGGACCTGAAGCTTTCTTT. It codes for CASSFGPEAFF. Variable domain in full (rest from reference TRBV2 and TRBJ1-1): EPEVTQTPSHQVTQMGQEVILRCVPISNHLYFYWYRQILGQKVEFLVSFYNNEISEKSEIFDDQFSVERPDGSNFTLKIRSTKLEDSAMYFCASSFGPEAFFGQGTRLTVV.

The V call is TRBV29-1, the J call TRBJ2-3; 16 bases line up with TRBD2. There are 18 residues in the CDR3. Per the germline V gene, CDR1 is SQVTM and CDR2 is ANQGSEA. Unmatched junction bases numbered 12, after V lost 4 bases and J lost 5 bases. The DNA of the CDR3 is TGCAGCGTTGCCCCGGGACTAGCGGGAGGGCCCCCGGGAGATACGCAGTATTTT. Its protein is CSVAPGLAGGPPGDTQYF.

This clonotype was seen many times. The chain recombines TRBV7-8 with TRBJ1-1, with a possible D match to TRBD1 (6 bases). CDR3 length: 14 amino acids. V lost 0 bases, J lost 6 bases, and 11 bases lay in between. The germline gives CDR1 SGHVS, CDR2 FQNEAQ. DNA for the CDR3: TGTGCCAGCAGCTTAGCAGGGGGGTCGGCTGAAGCTTTCTTT. The encoded protein is CASSLAGGSAEAFF. Filled out from reference TRBV7-8 and TRBJ1-1, the complete variable domain reads GAGVSQSPRYKVAKRGQDVALRCDPISGHVSLFWYQQALGQGPEFLTYFQNEAQLDKSGLPSDRFFAERPEGSVSTLKIQRTQQEDSAVYLCASSLAGGSAEAFFGQGTRLTVV.

The gene calls are TRBV7-3 and TRBJ1-1; no definite D call. CDR1 and CDR2 (germline): SGHTA, FQGTGA. This CDR3 region has 13 residues. Trimming stripped 1 base from V and 1 base from J, with 4 bases between. The CDR3, as DNA: TGTGCCAGCAGCTTAAACAGGAACACTGAAGCTTTCTTT. It translates to CASSLNRNTEAFF.

This rearrangement joins TRBV6-2 or TRBV6-3 to TRBJ2-7; D gene ambiguous. The germline V and J ends were trimmed by 2 bases and 0 bases, with 8 bases remaining between them. CDR1 and CDR2 from the germline V gene are MNHEY and SVGEGT. The CDR3 is 14 amino acids. CDR3 loop: CASSYPQNSYEQYF. In nucleotides, the CDR3 is TGTGCCAGCAGTTACCCGCAAAACTCCTACGAGCAGTACTTC.

This clonotype has at least ten counts. The chain joins TRBV5-1 to TRBJ2-7; TRBD1 is a possible D gene (6 bases). The CDR3 has 15 residues. Germline loops: CDR1 SGHRS, CDR2 YFSETQ. Trimming removed 0 bases at V and 1 base at J, with 11 bases between. CDR3 bases: TGCGCCAGCAGCTTGGGACAGGTAGCATCCTACGAGCAGTACTTC. It specifies CASSLGQVASYEQYF.

This clonotype was observed a handful of times. This may be a read error, as it is one base from a much larger clone. The gene calls are TRBV20-1 and TRBJ1-1; 10 positions agree with TRBD1. Germline CDR1 DFQATT, CDR2 SNEGSKA (reference sequence). The CDR3 is 18 residues long. The CDR3 here is CSARGLGQGLLMNTEVFF. The CDR3 nucleotides are TGCAGTGCTAGAGGTCTGGGACAGGGGCTACTGATGAACACTGAAGTTTTCTTT.

The J gene is TRBJ2-5, the V gene TRBV25-1; 9 bases fit TRBD1. This CDR3 spans 15 amino acids. Germline CDR1 reads MGHDK; CDR2 reads SYGVNS. V lost 6 bases and J lost 4; bases outside the gene matches: 9. CDR3 region: CASSQAGTGRETQYF. CDR3 nucleotide sequence: TGTGCCAGCAGCCAAGCTGGGACAGGGCGAGAGACCCAGTACTTC.

This clonotype was recorded at least ten times. The chain recombines TRBV15 with TRBJ2-1; 8 bases are shared with TRBD2. CDR3 length: 16 amino acids. V was pared by 0 bases and J by 2 bases, with 3 bases of the junction left unmatched. Looked up from germline, CDR1 is LNHNV and CDR2 is YYDKDF (reference sequence). CDR3 amino acids: CATSRDHGRAYNEQFF. Written as DNA, the CDR3 is TGTGCCACCAGCAGAGATCACGGGAGGGCCTACAATGAGCAGTTCTTC.